This T cell receptor beta chain is from a study of shared clonotypes between healthy human individuals. Trimming took 6 bases from V and 3 from J, leaving 12 bases between them. Germline assignment: CDR1 SNHLY and CDR2 FYNNEI. This CDR3 is built from 14 residues. What was sequenced on ten immunoSEQ deep assay plates was unsorted PBMC DNA. Assay used: immunoSEQ multiplex PCR; TCRdb lists only in-frame clones, some missing. The data show 490,000 or so clones, with about 82% seen just once and over 10% held by the top ten. A note on this clone: Its specificity is not known.

The study, taken as a whole, reports: The diversity represented, both genetic and in exposure history, was limited by few donors.

J is TRBJ2-1 and V is TRBV2, with D perhaps TRBD1 (5 bases). The receptor's source is a woman between 40 and 55 years old in good health. Some clones in this sample may be carry-over from other donors' samples. Sequences were obtained from PBMCs. The CDR3 DNA follows: TGTGCCAGCAGCCTCAGGGCGGACTACAATGAGCAGTTCTTC. Amino acids: CASSLRADYNEQFF.